This T cell receptor beta chain was identified during a study of CXCR3-negative and CXCR3-positive naive CD8 T cells (dated by TCRdb to 2018 to 2020). Concerning the study at large: In total, some 140 million TRB reads were obtained, which works out to roughly 1.5 +/- 0.3 million reads per library. Diversity and physicochemical repertoire analyses were performed on about a dozen donors pooled from two independent experiments. TRBV-TRBJ cluster analysis included naive subsets from about 5 donors and memory cells from 3 donors.

Points the paper makes about the study in general: Surface CD5, linked to self-reactivity in mice, was comparable between naive subsets; TCR interaction strength was therefore also inferred from TRB CDR3 physicochemical properties. Repertoire diversity was comparably high in both naive subsets but much lower in memory CD8+ T cells. TRB CDR3s from CXCR3-positive naive cells showed higher hydrophobicity (lower Kidera factor 4), lower energy, and higher strength and volume indices than CXCR3-negative naive cells. Naive CXCR3-negative and CXCR3-positive cells from the same donor showed similar TRBV-TRBJ usage, whereas memory cells showed distinct patterns. Freshly isolated PBMCs were used for most assays because CXCR3 expression partially decreased after cryopreservation.

For every CD8+ T cell subset, approximately 300,000 cells were flow-sorted straight into RLT lysis buffer, and each subset was sorted in triplicate. Naive CD8+ T cells were defined stringently as CD45RO-CCR7+CD27+CD95- to exclude memory contaminants. Using standard density gradient centrifugation, peripheral blood mononuclear cells were isolated from buffy coats. A FACSAria III was used to flow-sort naive CXCR3-negative and CXCR3-positive CD8+ T cells. An RNeasy Mini Kit was used to extract total RNA from the sorted cells. Sequencing instrument: NextSeq 550. The Human TCR Profiling Kit (MiLaboratory) was used to make UMI-labeled 5' RACE TRB cDNA libraries. cDNA synthesis used the entire amount of extracted RNA, and PCR amplification then used the entire amount of cDNA produced. Libraries were prepared in parallel with an identical number of PCR cycles. Per the source publication's procedure: With a minimum of two reads required per UMI, MIGEC and MiXCR pulled out about 49,000 +/- 11,000 unique UMI-labeled TRB cDNA molecules from each library. Each library averaged 40,000 +/- 10,000 functional in-frame TRB CDR3 nucleotide clonotypes without stop codons. After each sample was downsampled to 5000 UMI-labeled TRB molecules, VDJtools was used to calculate diversity metrics such as normalized Shannon-Wiener and Chao1. For the central five CDR3 residues, VDJtools calculated physicochemical properties weighted by clonotype size, namely interaction energy, strength, volume and Kidera factor 4. After the reads were reprocessed by TCRdb, one entry was made per CDR3 protein sequence, with no DNA. For this entry, the V and J calls and clone size follow TCRdb and not the study's own pipeline. Per the sample table, the count is about 53,000 distinct CDR3 sequences. Jointly, the top ten make up around 0.45% of the sample.

CDR1 and CDR2 were assigned from the germline V gene as SGHTA and FQGNSA. The CDR3 has 16 amino acids, counting the end cysteine and phenylalanine. The DNA is not on file. As to this clonotype: It lacks a known antigen.

Specimen: naive CXCR3- CD8+ T cells from blood. The meaning of the sample's cell subset or site label: CD45RO-CCR7+CD27+CD95- naive CD8+ T cells lacking CXCR3 (TNR3-). The TCR sequence derives from a human donor in good health. Some clones in this sample may be carry-over from other donors' samples. The chain couples TRBV7-2 to TRBJ2-5; TCRdb selects TRBD1, and the lack of DNA leaves this call unchecked. The CDR3 loop reads CASSPRPRMNQETQYF.